Listed here are 25 T cell receptor beta chains from one sample, sequenced in a study of T cells in Graves' hyperthyroidism and ophthalmopathy. Amplification of TCR beta CDR3 regions used RNA as the template. Initially, a first-round RT-PCR of the TCR CDR3 employed the HTBI primer set. One entry per CDR3 protein results from TCRdb running MiXCR on the multiplex PCR reads. The sample yields 94,000 or so distinct CDR3 sequences, approximately 56% seen once. The sequencing sample was made of blood. These receptors were collected from a woman aged 40 to 50 with Graves' hyperthyroidism.

The V call is TRBV4-1, the J call TRBJ1-5, with D maybe TRBD1 (5 bases). Germline lookup yields CDR1 MGHRA and CDR2 YSYEKL. The germline V and J ends were trimmed by 8 bases and 0 bases, with 17 bases remaining between them. The CDR3 consists of 16 residues. The CDR3 here is CASGGQAGHSNQPQHF. CDR3 nucleotide sequence: TGCGCCAGCGGAGGGCAGGCTGGACATAGCAATCAGCCCCAGCATTTT.

Many counts were recorded for this clonotype. The chain has TRBV7-2 and TRBJ1-1; the D gene is possibly TRBD1 (5 bases). The V end lost 3 bases, the J end lost 5 bases, and 13 bases lay between the germline ends. In germline, CDR1 is SGHTA, CDR2 FQGNSA. CDR3 length: 14 amino acids. In DNA, the CDR3 is TGTGCCAGCAGCTTGGCTGGCGGGACGACTGAAGCTTTCTTT. Its protein product is CASSLAGGTTEAFF.

In DNA, the CDR3 is TGTGCCAGCAGTTCCGCCGTCTCTGGGGCCAACGTCCTGACTTTC. The encoded protein is CASSSAVSGANVLTF. The chain uses TRBV7-2 and TRBJ2-6, with D hard to call. This CDR3 comprises 15 residues. Germline-derived CDR1 and CDR2 are SGHTA and FQGNSA. The germline V and J ends were trimmed by 6 bases and 0 bases, with 9 bases remaining between them. Using reference TRBV7-2 and TRBJ2-6 for the parts outside the CDR3, the full variable domain is GAGVSQSPSNKVTEKGKDVELRCDPISGHTALYWYRQSLGQGLEFLIYFQGNSAPDKSGLPSDRFSAERTGGSVSTLTIQRTQQEDSAVYLCASSSAVSGANVLTFGAGSRLTVL.

The rearrangement joins TRBV20-1 to TRBJ1-2; the match to TRBD1 covers 11 bases. There are 14 residues in the CDR3. Germline CDR1 is DFQATT and CDR2 is SNEGSKA (reference sequence). J gave up 7 bases and V 4 bases, and 8 bases lay outside the gene matches. CDR3: CSAKGGQGGSGYTF. CDR3 bases: TGCAGTGCTAAGGGGGGACAGGGGGGATCTGGCTACACCTTC.

On this clonotype: It is likely a read error, because the conserved phenylalanine at the end of the CDR3 is missing. The chain carries TRBV7-8 and TRBJ2-2; the D gene could be TRBD1 or TRBD2 (6 bases each). Germline CDR1 and CDR2: SGHVS and FQNEAQ. The CDR3 sequence is 16 residues long. V was clipped by 5 bases and J by 7 bases, with 20 bases between them. As DNA, the CDR3 is TGTGCCAGCAGCGTTAGCCGGGGGCCGGGCATCGGGGAGCTGTTTCTT. It specifies CASSVSRGPGIGELFL.

This clonotype came up once. At one end the junction does not follow the germline gene, possibly because of a read error. The chain combines TRBV7-2 with TRBJ2-7, with D perhaps being TRBD1 or TRBD2 (5 bases each). Germline V gene data show CDR1 as SGHTA and CDR2 as FQGNSA. The length of the CDR3 is 14 residues. The DNA of the CDR3 is TGTGCCAGCTCACCACCGGGGCTAGTCTACGAGCAGTGCTTC. This encodes CASSPPGLVYEQCF. Complete variable domain (other parts from reference TRBV7-2 and TRBJ2-7): GAGVSQSPSNKVTEKGKDVELRCDPISGHTALYWYRQSLGQGLEFLIYFQGNSAPDKSGLPSDRFSAERTGGSVSTLTIQRTQQEDSAVYLCASSPPGLVYEQCFGPGTRLTVT.

This chain joins TRBV20-1 and TRBJ1-4; maybe TRBD1 (5 bases). Germline CDR1 DFQATT, CDR2 SNEGSKA (reference sequence). The CDR3 sequence is 15 residues long. V dropped 5 bases and J dropped 4 bases, with 17 bases sitting between them. The CDR3 spells CSAPGTSGYNEKLFF. In nucleotides, the CDR3 is TGCAGTGCTCCCGGGACTAGCGGGTATAATGAAAAACTGTTTTTT.

This clonotype appeared a single time. This rearrangement joins TRBV29-1 to TRBJ2-7; a possible D gene is TRBD2 (6 bases). The CDR3 extends over 12 amino acids. The V end was cut by 1 base, the J end by 6 bases, with 10 bases between. Germline-derived CDR1 and CDR2 are SQVTM and ANQGSEA. The CDR3 DNA reads as TGCAGCGTTGAAGGCGGGGCGGGCGAGCAGTACTTC. Residues: CSVEGGAGEQYF.

Ten or more counts support this clonotype. The chain has TRBV6-1 and TRBJ2-5; 8 bases line up with TRBD1. There are 16 residues in the CDR3. Looked up from germline, CDR1 is MNHNS and CDR2 is SASEGT. V shed 0 bases and J 5 bases; nucleotides not matched to a gene: 8. The CDR3 reads CASSEAWDRYAETQYF. The CDR3 coding sequence is TGTGCCAGCAGTGAAGCCTGGGACAGGTACGCGGAGACCCAGTACTTC.

This sequence joins TRBV2 and TRBJ2-5; 12 bases are shared with TRBD2. CDR3 length: 14 residues. Germline CDR1 is SNHLY and CDR2 is FYNNEI. With 10 bases clipped from V and 5 bases from J, the junction kept 8 bases outside the gene matches. CDR3 region: CAILTSGSRETQYF. The DNA for the CDR3 is TGTGCCATCCTGACTAGCGGGAGCAGGGAGACCCAGTACTTC.

This clonotype showed up many times. The gene calls are TRBV27 and TRBJ2-6, with TRBD1 matching 7 bases. The V gene end was trimmed by 4 bases and the J gene end by 4 bases; junction bases not matched to a gene: 4. The CDR3 totals 15 residues. Looked up from germline, CDR1 is MNHEY and CDR2 is SMNVEV (reference sequence). CDR3 bases: TGTGCCAGCAGTTCACAGGGGTACGGGGCCAACGTCCTGACTTTC. Protein sequence: CASSSQGYGANVLTF. The whole variable domain, remainder taken from reference TRBV27 and TRBJ2-6, is EAQVTQNPRYLITVTGKKLTVTCSQNMNHEYMSWYRQDPGLGLRQIYYSMNVEVTDKGDVPEGYKVSRKEKRNFPLILESPSPNQTSLYFCASSSQGYGANVLTFGAGSRLTVL.

This chain links TRBV9 with TRBJ1-2; D not certain. The CDR3 spans 15 residues. Trimming cost V 5 bases and J 1 base, with 15 bases left between them. Germline-derived CDR1 and CDR2 are SGDLS and YYNGEE. Here the CDR3 DNA reads TGTGCCAGCAGAGGTGAAGCACTAAATAACTATGGCTACACCTTC. Translating gives CASRGEALNNYGYTF.

The rearrangement joins TRBV29-1 to TRBJ2-7; D not resolved. V dropped 8 bases and J dropped 1 base, with 12 bases sitting between them. There are 12 residues in the CDR3. Germline V gene lookup returns CDR1 SQVTM and CDR2 ANQGSEA. Here the CDR3 DNA reads TGCAGCTTGGCCCCGGAGTCCTACGAGCAGTACTTC. Amino acids: CSLAPESYEQYF.

This clonotype was counted at least ten times. J is TRBJ1-2 and V is TRBV7-2; the D gene is possibly TRBD1 (6 bases). V lost 5 bases and J lost 4, with 11 bases in between. CDR3 length equals 13 residues. Per the germline V gene, CDR1 is SGHTA and CDR2 is FQGNSA. The CDR3 DNA reads as TGTGCCAGCAGCCCAACAGGGAGCTATGGCTACACCTTC. Residues: CASSPTGSYGYTF. Filled out from reference TRBV7-2 and TRBJ1-2, the complete variable domain reads GAGVSQSPSNKVTEKGKDVELRCDPISGHTALYWYRQSLGQGLEFLIYFQGNSAPDKSGLPSDRFSAERTGGSVSTLTIQRTQQEDSAVYLCASSPTGSYGYTFGSGTRLTVV.

The rearrangement links TRBV20-1 to TRBJ2-5; 10 bases fit TRBD1. Germline CDR1 is DFQATT and CDR2 is SNEGSKA (reference sequence). J gave up 3 bases and V 5 bases, and 9 bases lay outside the gene matches. The CDR3 length is 15 residues. The CDR3 reads CSAPGQGLVEETQYF. The CDR3 coding sequence is TGCAGTGCTCCGGGACAGGGGTTGGTAGAAGAGACCCAGTACTTC.

This clonotype appeared many times. With a much larger clone just one base away, this may be a read error. The genes are TRBV15 and TRBJ2-7, with TRBD2 matching 10 bases. This CDR3 has 14 amino acids. Trimming removed 3 bases from V and 6 bases from J; junction bases left unmatched: 5. CDR1 is LNHNV, CDR2 YYDKDF, per germline (reference sequence). CDR3 in DNA: TGTGCCACCAGCAGGGGACTAGCGCCCTGCGAGCAGTACTTC. Its protein product is CATSRGLAPCEQYF.

The V and J genes are TRBV24-1 and TRBJ2-7; tentative D call: TRBD1 (5 bases). Per the germline V gene, CDR1 is KGHDR and CDR2 is SFDVKD. Trimming stripped 5 bases from V and 0 bases from J, with 19 bases between. The CDR3 is 17 residues long. The CDR3 sequence: CATSASPQAGLSYEQYF. The CDR3 coding sequence is TGTGCCACCAGTGCTAGTCCTCAGGCAGGGCTCTCCTACGAGCAGTACTTC.

To note about this clonotype: Here the CDR3 omits its conserved ending phenylalanine or tryptophan, so a read error is the likely source. The chain carries TRBV5-1 and TRBJ1-5; 10 bases are a match to TRBD1. The CDR3 consists of 17 residues. V trimming: 4 bases; J trimming: 2 bases; junction bases outside the gene matches: 9. The germline CDR1 and CDR2 sequences are SGHRS and YFSETQ. The chain's CDR3 is CASSPGTGAWGNQPQHS. Written as DNA, the CDR3 is TGCGCCAGCAGCCCCGGGACAGGGGCTTGGGGCAATCAGCCCCAGCATTCT.

This clonotype was detected a few times. The V gene is TRBV29-1, the J gene TRBJ1-4, with 9 bases aligning to TRBD1. The ends lost 7 bases at V and 5 bases at J; junction bases unmatched: 5. This CDR3 comprises 13 residues. CDR1 and CDR2 (germline): SQVTM, ANQGSEA. CDR3 bases: TGCAGCGCCGGGACAGGGAGGAATGAAAAACTGTTTTTT. The encoded protein is CSAGTGRNEKLFF.

The chain joins TRBV29-1 to TRBJ2-5; 9 nucleotides agree with TRBD1. Germline V gives CDR1 SQVTM, CDR2 ANQGSEA. J gave up 11 bases and V 7 bases, and 8 bases lay outside the gene matches. This CDR3 comprises 11 residues. The CDR3 sequence: CSGTGAAEQYF. DNA of the CDR3: TGCAGCGGGACAGGGGCGGCGGAGCAGTACTTC.

The chain uses TRBV20-1 and TRBJ1-2, with 9 bases matching TRBD1. The CDR3 totals 14 residues. Germline lookup yields CDR1 DFQATT and CDR2 SNEGSKA (reference sequence). J lost 5 bases, V lost 3 bases, and 7 bases had no gene match. The DNA for the CDR3 is TGCAGTGCTAGTGGACAGGGGAGTGATTATGGCTACACCTTC. It specifies CSASGQGSDYGYTF.

The chain recombines TRBV7-2 with TRBJ1-1; the D is unclear. V shed 0 bases and J shed 0 bases, with 8 bases lying between them. The CDR3 spans 15 residues. Looked up from germline, CDR1 is SGHTA and CDR2 is FQGNSA. CDR3 nucleotide sequence: TGTGCCAGCAGCTTAGCGGGTGTAATGAACACTGAAGCTTTCTTT. This encodes CASSLAGVMNTEAFF.

This clonotype has more than one count but fewer than ten. Likely a read error: the CDR3 ends without its conserved phenylalanine or tryptophan. The DNA is omitted, as the CDR3 cannot be located on it reliably, and the CDR3 follows TCRdb's listing. This chain links TRBV7-2 with TRBJ1-3. The CDR3 is 11 residues long, ends included. CDR1 and CDR2 from the germline V gene are SGHTA and FQGNSA. This CDR3 reads CASSLQLAGHT.

The rearrangement links TRBV2 to TRBJ2-5, with 9 nucleotides matching TRBD2. CDR3 length: 15 amino acids. J was trimmed by 11 bases and V by 5 bases; bases with no gene match: 15. Per germline, CDR1 SNHLY and CDR2 FYNNEI. DNA of the CDR3: TGTGCCAGCAGTCCGCGACTTGGACTAGCGAGACCTCAGTACTTC. Protein product: CASSPRLGLARPQYF.

The chain recombines TRBV6-5 with TRBJ2-5, with TRBD2 matching 13 bases. This CDR3 is built from 15 residues. Unmatched junction bases numbered 10, after V lost 6 bases and J lost 9 bases. Germline V gives CDR1 MNHEY, CDR2 SVGAGI. The CDR3 bases are TGTGCCAGCAGCCAAGGACTAGCGGGAGTTGGGGCCCAGTACTTC. Encoded protein: CASSQGLAGVGAQYF.